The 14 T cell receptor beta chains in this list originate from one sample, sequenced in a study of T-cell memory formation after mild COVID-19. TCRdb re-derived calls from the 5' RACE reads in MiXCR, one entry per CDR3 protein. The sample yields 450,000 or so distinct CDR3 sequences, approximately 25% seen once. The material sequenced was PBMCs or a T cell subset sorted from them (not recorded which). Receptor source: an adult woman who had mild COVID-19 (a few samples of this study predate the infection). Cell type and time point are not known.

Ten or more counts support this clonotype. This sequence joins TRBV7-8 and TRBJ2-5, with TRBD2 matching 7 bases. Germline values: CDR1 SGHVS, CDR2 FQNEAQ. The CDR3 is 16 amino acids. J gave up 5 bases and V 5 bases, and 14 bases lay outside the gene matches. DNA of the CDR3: TGTGCCAGCAGCCCCGTTCGGGGGAGGGCGTCCGAGACCCAGTACTTC. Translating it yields CASSPVRGRASETQYF.

CDR3 DNA sequence: TGTGCCAGCAGTTACCTCGGGGAGCCCTATGGCTACACCTTC. It is translated as CASSYLGEPYGYTF. The chain is built from TRBV6-2 or TRBV6-3 and TRBJ1-2; D is unresolved. V was shortened by 2 bases and J by 4 bases, with 11 bases between the two germline ends. Germline V gene data show CDR1 as MNHEY and CDR2 as SVGEGT. The CDR3 totals 14 residues.

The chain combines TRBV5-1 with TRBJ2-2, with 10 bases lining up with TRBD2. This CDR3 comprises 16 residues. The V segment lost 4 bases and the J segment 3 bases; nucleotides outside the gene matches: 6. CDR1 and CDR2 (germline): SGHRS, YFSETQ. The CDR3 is CASSRSGRAHTGELFF. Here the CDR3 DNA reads TGCGCCAGCAGCAGGAGCGGGAGGGCCCACACCGGGGAGCTGTTTTTT.

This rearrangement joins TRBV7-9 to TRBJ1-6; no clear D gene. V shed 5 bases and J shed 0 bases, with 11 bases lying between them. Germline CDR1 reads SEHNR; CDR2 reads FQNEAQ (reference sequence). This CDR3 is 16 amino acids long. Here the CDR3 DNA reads TGTGCCAGCAGCCCTTCGTGGAGCTCCTATAATTCACCCCTCCACTTT. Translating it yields CASSPSWSSYNSPLHF. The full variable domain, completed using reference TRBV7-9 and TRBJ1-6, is DTGVSQNPRHKITKRGQNVTFRCDPISEHNRLYWYRQTLGQGPEFLTYFQNEAQLEKSRLLSDRFSAERPKGSFSTLEIQRTEQGDSAMYLCASSPSWSSYNSPLHFGNGTRLTVT.

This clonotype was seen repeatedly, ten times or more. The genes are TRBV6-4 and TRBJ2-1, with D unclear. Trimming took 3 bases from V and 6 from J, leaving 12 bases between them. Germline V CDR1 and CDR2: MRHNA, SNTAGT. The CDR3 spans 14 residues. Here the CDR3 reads CASSEGSHPNEQFF. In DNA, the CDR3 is TGTGCCAGCAGTGAGGGCAGCCACCCCAATGAGCAGTTCTTC.

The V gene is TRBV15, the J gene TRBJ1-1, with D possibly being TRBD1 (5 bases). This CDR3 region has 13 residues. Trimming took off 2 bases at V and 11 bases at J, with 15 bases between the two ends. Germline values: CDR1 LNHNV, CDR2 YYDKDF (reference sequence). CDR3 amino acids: CATSRNQGFGAFF. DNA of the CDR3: TGTGCCACCAGCAGAAACCAGGGATTTGGGGCTTTCTTT.

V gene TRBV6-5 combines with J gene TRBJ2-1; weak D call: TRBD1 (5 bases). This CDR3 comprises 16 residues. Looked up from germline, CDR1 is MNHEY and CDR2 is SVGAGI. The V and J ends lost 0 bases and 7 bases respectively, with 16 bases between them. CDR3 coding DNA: TGTGCCAGCAGTTACTCTCTGACTGGACACCCTAATGAGCAGTTCTTC. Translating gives CASSYSLTGHPNEQFF.

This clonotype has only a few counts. CDR3 DNA sequence: TGTGCCAGCAGTTCCCCTTCGACAGGGAGGACCGGGGAGCTGTTTTTT. Encoded protein: CASSSPSTGRTGELFF. The chain employs TRBV12-3 or TRBV12-4 and TRBJ2-2; a possible D gene is TRBD1 (7 bases). The CDR3 is 16 amino acids. V was shortened by 4 bases and J by 5 bases, with 17 bases between the two germline ends.

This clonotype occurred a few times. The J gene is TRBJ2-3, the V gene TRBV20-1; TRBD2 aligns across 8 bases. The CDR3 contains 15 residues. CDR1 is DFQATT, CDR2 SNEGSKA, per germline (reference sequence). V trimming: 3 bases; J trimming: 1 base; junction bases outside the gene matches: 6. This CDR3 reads CSASLGGAGTDTQYF. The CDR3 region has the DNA TGCAGTGCTAGTCTCGGGGGGGCCGGCACAGATACGCAGTATTTT.

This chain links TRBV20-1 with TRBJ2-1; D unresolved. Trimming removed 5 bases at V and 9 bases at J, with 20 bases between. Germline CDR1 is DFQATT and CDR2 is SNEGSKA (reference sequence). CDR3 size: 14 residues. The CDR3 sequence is CSAGTTPGATEQFF. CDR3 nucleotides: TGCAGTGCTGGTACGACTCCCGGAGCCACTGAGCAGTTCTTC.

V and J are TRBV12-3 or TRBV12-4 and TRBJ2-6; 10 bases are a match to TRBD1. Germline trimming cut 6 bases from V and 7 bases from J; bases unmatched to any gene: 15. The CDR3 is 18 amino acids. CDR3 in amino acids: CASSDRGRDLRAANVLTF. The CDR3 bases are TGTGCCAGCAGCGACAGGGGGCGCGATCTTCGGGCCGCCAACGTCCTGACTTTC.

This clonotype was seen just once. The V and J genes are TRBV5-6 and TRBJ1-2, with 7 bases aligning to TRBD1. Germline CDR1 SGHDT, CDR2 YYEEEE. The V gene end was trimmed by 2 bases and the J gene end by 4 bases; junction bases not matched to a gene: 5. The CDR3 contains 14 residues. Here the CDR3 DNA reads TGTGCCAGCAGCTTACAGGGGCAAGTCTATGGCTACACCTTC. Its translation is CASSLQGQVYGYTF.

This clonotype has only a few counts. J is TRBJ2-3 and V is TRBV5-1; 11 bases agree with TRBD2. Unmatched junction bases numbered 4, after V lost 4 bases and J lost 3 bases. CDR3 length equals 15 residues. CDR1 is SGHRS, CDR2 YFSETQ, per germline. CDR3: CASSNLAGGTDTQYF. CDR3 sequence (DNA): TGCGCCAGCAGCAACCTAGCGGGGGGAACAGATACGCAGTATTTT.

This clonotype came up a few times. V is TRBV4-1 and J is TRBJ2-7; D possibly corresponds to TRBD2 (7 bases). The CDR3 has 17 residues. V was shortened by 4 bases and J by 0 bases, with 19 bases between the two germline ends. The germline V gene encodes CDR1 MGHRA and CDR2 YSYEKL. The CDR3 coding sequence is TGCGCCAGCAGCCTGGATGGGGGGGGCAGACGCTCCTACGAGCAGTACTTC. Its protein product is CASSLDGGGRRSYEQYF.